These 9 T cell receptor beta chains were all obtained from the same sample, sequenced in a study of blood T cell repertoires in COVID-19. The data were produced by immunoSEQ multiplex PCR, yet TCRdb's version contains in-frame clones alone and is incomplete. Seen here are about 73,000 clones, 89% observed once, and the top ten hold about 9.1%. Material for sequencing was peripheral blood. The receptors stem from a man at least 80 years old with acute or convalescent COVID-19.

V usage is TRBV4-1 and J usage is TRBJ1-2, with D unclear. The CDR3 extends over 16 amino acids. Germline CDR1 reads MGHRA; CDR2 reads YSYEKL. Trimming left V 0 bases short and J 8 bases short, with 19 bases between. For the CDR3, the DNA is TGCGCCAGCAGCCAAGAGGGGTCGGGAAAGTATGCGGGCTACACCTTC. Translation gives CASSQEGSGKYAGYTF.

The gene calls are TRBV2 and TRBJ1-6, with 8 bases aligning to TRBD1. The CDR3 length is 12 residues. Losses at the gene ends were 6 bases for V and 9 bases for J; bases not matched to a gene: 1. The V gene's germline CDR1 is SNHLY and CDR2 FYNNEI. The CDR3 DNA follows: TGTGCCAGCAGGGACAGGGTTTCACCCCTCCACTTT. Its protein product is CASRDRVSPLHF.

The chain carries TRBV2 and TRBJ1-1; tentatively, D is TRBD1 (5 bases). The CDR3 is 14 residues long. Trimming removed 2 bases from V and 3 bases from J, with 10 bases in between. Looked up from germline, CDR1 is SNHLY and CDR2 is FYNNEI. The CDR3 nucleotides are TGTGCCAGCAGTGAAAGACAGTGGGACACTGAAGCTTTCTTT. It encodes CASSERQWDTEAFF. Filled out from reference TRBV2 and TRBJ1-1, the complete variable domain reads EPEVTQTPSHQVTQMGQEVILRCVPISNHLYFYWYRQILGQKVEFLVSFYNNEISEKSEIFDDQFSVERPDGSNFTLKIRSTKLEDSAMYFCASSERQWDTEAFFGQGTRLTVV.

The V call is TRBV7-2, the J call TRBJ1-3; 7 nucleotides agree with TRBD1. The V gene end was trimmed by 3 bases and the J gene end by 4 bases; junction bases not matched to a gene: 3. The CDR3 totals 14 residues. Germline CDR1 and CDR2: SGHTA and FQGNSA. The CDR3 loop is CASSFGTVGNTIYF. The CDR3 bases are TGTGCCAGCAGCTTCGGGACAGTAGGAAACACCATATATTTT.

This clone was counted a single time. CDR3 residues: CASSQDGTGDQPQHF. CDR3 sequence (DNA): TGTGCCAGCAGCCAAGATGGGACAGGGGATCAGCCCCAGCATTTT. The rearrangement joins TRBV3-1 (or the pseudogene TRBV3-2) to TRBJ1-5; TRBD1 aligns across 10 bases. Unmatched junction bases numbered 1, after V lost 0 bases and J lost 5 bases. The CDR3 has 15 amino acids. Germline V lookup: CDR1 LGHDT, CDR2 YNNKEL (reference sequence).

CDR3 sequence (DNA): TGTGCCAGCAGCCCGACAGGGGAATATGGCTACACCTTC. Protein sequence: CASSPTGEYGYTF. V gene TRBV5-4 combines with J gene TRBJ1-2; 8 nucleotides agree with TRBD1. The CDR3 runs to 13 residues. V gave up 4 bases and J gave up 5 bases; unmatched junction bases: 4. Germline CDR1 reads SGHNT; CDR2 reads YYREEE (reference sequence).

This clone showed up just a few times. The chain couples TRBV7-9 to TRBJ2-5; 10 positions match TRBD2. The CDR3 covers 15 residues. The germline gives CDR1 SEHNR, CDR2 FQNEAQ (reference sequence). The junction had 2 bases not matched to a gene; V was cut back by 1 base and J by 3 bases. CDR3 bases: TGTGCCAGCAGCTTAGAAGCGGGGGGGAAAGAGACCCAGTACTTC. Translation: CASSLEAGGKETQYF.

The chain joins TRBV6-5 to TRBJ2-5; 9 nucleotides align to TRBD1. Germline CDR1 and CDR2: MNHEY and SVGAGI. The CDR3 contains 14 residues. After removal of 7 bases from V and 3 bases from J, the junction contained 6 bases not matched to a gene. CDR3 region: CASTPRTGEETQYF. The CDR3 DNA reads TGTGCCAGCACCCCCAGGACAGGGGAAGAGACCCAGTACTTC.

The chain carries TRBV6-5 and TRBJ2-3, with 10 bases that match TRBD2. Germline trimming cut 7 bases from V and 4 bases from J; bases unmatched to any gene: 8. The V gene's germline CDR1 is MNHEY and CDR2 SVGAGI. The CDR3 contains 15 residues. The CDR3: CASTVSGGAADTQYF. The CDR3 DNA is TGTGCCAGCACAGTCAGCGGGGGGGCCGCAGATACGCAGTATTTT.